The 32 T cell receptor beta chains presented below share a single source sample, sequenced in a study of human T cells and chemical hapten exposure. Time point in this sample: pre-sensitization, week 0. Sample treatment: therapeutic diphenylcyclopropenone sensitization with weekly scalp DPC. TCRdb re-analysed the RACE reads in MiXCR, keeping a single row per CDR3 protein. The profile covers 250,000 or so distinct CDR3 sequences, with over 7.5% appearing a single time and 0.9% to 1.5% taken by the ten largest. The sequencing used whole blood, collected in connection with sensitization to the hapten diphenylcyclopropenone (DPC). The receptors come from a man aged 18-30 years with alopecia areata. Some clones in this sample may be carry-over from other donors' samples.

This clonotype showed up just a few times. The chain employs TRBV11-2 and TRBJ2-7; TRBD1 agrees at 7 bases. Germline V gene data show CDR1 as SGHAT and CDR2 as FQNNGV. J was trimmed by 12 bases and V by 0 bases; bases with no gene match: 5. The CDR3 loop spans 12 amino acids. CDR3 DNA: TGTGCCAGCAGCTTAGATCTGCGGACAGGGTACTTC. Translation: CASSLDLRTGYF.

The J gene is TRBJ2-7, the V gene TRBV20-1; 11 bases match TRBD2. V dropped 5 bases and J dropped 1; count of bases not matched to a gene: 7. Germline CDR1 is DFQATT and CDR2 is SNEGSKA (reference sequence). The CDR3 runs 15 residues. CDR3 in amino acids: CSAVSLAGVSYEQYF. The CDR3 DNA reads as TGCAGTGCTGTCTCACTAGCGGGGGTTTCCTACGAGCAGTACTTC.

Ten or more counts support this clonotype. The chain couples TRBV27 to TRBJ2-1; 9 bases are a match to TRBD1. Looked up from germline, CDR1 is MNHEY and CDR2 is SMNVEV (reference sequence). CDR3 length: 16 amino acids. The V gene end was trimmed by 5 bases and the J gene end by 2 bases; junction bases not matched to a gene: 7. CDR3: CASSEDRGGPYNEQFF. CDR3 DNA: TGTGCCAGCAGTGAAGACAGGGGGGGACCCTACAATGAGCAGTTCTTC.

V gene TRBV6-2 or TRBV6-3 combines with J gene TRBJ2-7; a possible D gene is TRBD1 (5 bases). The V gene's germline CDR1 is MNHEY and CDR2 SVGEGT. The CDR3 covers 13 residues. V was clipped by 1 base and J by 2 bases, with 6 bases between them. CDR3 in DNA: TGTGCCAGCAGTTACTTGGACACCTACGAGCAGTACGTC. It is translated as CASSYLDTYEQYV.

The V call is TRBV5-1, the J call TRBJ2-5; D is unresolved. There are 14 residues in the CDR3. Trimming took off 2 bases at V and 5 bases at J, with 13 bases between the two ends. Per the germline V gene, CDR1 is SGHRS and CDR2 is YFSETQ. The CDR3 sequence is CASSFVENGETQYF. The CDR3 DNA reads TGCGCCAGCAGCTTCGTTGAAAATGGTGAGACCCAGTACTTC. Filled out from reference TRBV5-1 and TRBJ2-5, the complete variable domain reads KAGVTQTPRYLIKTRGQQVTLSCSPISGHRSVSWYQQTPGQGLQFLFEYFSETQRNKGNFPGRFSGRQFSNSRSEMNVSTLELGDSALYLCASSFVENGETQYFGPGTRLLVL.

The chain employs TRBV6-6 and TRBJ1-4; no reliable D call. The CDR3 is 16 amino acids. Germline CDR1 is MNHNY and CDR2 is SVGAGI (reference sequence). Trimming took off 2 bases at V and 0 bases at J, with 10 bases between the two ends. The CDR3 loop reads CASSYPNRATNEKLFF. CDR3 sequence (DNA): TGTGCCAGCAGTTACCCCAACAGAGCAACTAATGAAAAACTGTTTTTT.

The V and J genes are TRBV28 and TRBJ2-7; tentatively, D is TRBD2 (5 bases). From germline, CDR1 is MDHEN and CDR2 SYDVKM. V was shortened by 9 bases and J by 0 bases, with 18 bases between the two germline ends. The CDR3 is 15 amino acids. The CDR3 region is CASLPYGVLSYEQYF. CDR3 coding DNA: TGTGCCAGTCTCCCGTACGGGGTCCTCTCCTACGAGCAGTACTTC.

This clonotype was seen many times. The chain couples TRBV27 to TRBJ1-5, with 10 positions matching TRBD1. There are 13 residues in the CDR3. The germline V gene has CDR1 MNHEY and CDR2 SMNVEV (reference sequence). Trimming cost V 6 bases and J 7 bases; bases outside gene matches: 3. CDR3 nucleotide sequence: TGTGCCAGCAGACGACAGGGGGCCCAGCCCCAGCATTTT. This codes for CASRRQGAQPQHF.

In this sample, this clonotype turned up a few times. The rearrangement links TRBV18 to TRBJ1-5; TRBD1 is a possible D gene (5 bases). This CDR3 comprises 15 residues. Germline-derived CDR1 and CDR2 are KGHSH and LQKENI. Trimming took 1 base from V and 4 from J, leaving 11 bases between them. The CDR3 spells CASSPQDGGNQPQHF. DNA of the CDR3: TGTGCCAGCTCACCACAGGACGGGGGAAATCAGCCCCAGCATTTT.

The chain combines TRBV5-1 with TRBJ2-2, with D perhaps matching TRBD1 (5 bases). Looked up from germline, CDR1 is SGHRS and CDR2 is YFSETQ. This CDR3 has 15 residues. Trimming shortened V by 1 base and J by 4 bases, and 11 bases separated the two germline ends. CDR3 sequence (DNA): TGCGCCAGCAGCTTGAACACAGGACGCACCGGGGAGCTGTTTTTT. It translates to CASSLNTGRTGELFF.

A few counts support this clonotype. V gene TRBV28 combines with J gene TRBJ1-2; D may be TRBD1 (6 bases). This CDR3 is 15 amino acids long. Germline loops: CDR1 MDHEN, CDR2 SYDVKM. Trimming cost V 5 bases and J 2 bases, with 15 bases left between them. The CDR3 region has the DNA TGTGCCAGCAGTAAAAGGGACATCCCAAACTATGGCTACACCTTC. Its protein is CASSKRDIPNYGYTF.

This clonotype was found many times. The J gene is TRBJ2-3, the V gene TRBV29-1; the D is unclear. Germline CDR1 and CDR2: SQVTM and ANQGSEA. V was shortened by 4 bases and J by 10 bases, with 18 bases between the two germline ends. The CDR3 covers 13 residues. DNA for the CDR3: TGCAGCGTTGTCAGGCAATCTGGGGATGCGCAGTATTTT. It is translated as CSVVRQSGDAQYF.

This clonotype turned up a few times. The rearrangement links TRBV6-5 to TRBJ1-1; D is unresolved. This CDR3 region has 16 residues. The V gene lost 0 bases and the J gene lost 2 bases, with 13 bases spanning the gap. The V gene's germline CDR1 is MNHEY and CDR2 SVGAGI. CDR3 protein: CASSYSSAGINTEAFF. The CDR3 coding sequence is TGTGCCAGCAGTTACTCGTCCGCGGGAATTAACACTGAAGCTTTCTTT.

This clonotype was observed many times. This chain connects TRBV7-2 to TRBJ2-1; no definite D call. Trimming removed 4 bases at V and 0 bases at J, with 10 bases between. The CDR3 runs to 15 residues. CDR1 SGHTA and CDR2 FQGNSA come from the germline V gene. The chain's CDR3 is CASSSDGSSYNEQFF. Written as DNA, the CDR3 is TGTGCCAGCAGCTCGGACGGAAGCTCCTACAATGAGCAGTTCTTC.

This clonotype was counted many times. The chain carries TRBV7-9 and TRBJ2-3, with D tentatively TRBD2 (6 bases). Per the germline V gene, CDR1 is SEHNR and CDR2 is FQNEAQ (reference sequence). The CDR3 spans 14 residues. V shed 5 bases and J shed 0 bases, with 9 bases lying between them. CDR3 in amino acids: CASSPRESTDTQYF. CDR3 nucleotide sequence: TGTGCCAGCAGCCCGCGGGAAAGCACAGATACGCAGTATTTT.

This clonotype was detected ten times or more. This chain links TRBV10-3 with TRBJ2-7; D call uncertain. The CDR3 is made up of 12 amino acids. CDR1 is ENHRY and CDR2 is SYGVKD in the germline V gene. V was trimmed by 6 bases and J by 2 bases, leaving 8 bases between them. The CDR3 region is CAISTVTYEQYF. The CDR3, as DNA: TGTGCCATCAGCACGGTAACCTACGAGCAGTACTTC.

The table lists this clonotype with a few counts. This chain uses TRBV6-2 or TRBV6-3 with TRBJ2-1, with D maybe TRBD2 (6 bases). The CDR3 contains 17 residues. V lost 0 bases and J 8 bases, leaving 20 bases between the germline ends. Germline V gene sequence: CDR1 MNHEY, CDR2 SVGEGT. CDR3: CASSYSPSSVGLDEQFF. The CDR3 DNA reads TGTGCCAGCAGTTACTCACCCTCTAGCGTGGGTCTGGATGAGCAGTTCTTC.

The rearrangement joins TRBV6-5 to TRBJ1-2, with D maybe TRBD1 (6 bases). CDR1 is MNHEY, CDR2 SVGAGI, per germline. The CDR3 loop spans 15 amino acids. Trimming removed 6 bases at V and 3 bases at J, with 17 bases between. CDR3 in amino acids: CASSPETGAYYGYTF. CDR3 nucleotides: TGTGCCAGCAGCCCTGAGACAGGAGCTTACTATGGCTACACCTTC.

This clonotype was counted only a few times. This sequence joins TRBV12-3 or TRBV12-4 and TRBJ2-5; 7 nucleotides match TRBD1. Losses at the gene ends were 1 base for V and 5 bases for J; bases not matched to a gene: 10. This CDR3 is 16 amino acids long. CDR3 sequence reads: CASSLEGIRQGETQYF. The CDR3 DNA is TGTGCCAGCAGTTTAGAGGGGATTAGACAGGGTGAGACCCAGTACTTC.

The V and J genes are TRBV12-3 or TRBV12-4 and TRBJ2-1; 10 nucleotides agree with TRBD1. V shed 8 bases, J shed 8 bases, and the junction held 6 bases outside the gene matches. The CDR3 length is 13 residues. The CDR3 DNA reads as TGTGCCAGCCCGACAGACAGGGGGCATGAGCAGTTCTTC. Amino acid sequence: CASPTDRGHEQFF.

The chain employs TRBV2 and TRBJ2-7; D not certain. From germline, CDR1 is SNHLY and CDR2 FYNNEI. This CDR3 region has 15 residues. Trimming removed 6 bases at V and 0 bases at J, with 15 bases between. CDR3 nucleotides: TGTGCCAGCAGCGTCCTTGAGGCGTCCTCCTACGAGCAGTACGTC. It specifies CASSVLEASSYEQYV.

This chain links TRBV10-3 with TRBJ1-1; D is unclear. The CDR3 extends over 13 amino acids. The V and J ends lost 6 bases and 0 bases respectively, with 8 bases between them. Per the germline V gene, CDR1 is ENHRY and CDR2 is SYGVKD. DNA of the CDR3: TGTGCCATCAGAGGGCGGTTGAACACTGAAGCTTTCTTT. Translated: CAIRGRLNTEAFF.

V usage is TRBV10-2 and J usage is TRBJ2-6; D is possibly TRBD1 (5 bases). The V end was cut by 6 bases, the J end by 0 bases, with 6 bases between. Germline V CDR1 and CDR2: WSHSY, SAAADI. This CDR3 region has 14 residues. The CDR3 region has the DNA TGCGCCAGCAGACAGGTCTCTGGGGCCAACGTCCTGACTTTC. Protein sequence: CASRQVSGANVLTF.

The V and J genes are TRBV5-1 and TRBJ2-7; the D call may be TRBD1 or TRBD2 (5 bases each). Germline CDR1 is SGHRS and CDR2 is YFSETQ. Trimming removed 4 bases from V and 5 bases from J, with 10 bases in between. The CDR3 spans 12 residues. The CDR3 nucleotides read TGCGCCAGCAGCATGGGGACCGACGAGCAGTACTTC. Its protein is CASSMGTDEQYF.

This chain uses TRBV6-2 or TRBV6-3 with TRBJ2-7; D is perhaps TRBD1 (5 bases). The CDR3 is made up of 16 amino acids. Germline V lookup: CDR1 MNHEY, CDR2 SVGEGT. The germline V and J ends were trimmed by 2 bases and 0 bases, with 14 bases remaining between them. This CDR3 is CASSYAPTDISYEQYF. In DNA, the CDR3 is TGTGCCAGCAGTTACGCCCCGACGGACATCTCCTACGAGCAGTACTTC.

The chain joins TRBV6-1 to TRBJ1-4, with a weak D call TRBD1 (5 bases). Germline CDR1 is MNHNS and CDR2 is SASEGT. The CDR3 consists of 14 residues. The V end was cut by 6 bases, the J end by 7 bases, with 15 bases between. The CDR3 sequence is CASRDYGGAEKLFF. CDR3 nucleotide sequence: TGTGCCAGCAGGGACTACGGGGGAGCTGAAAAACTGTTTTTT.

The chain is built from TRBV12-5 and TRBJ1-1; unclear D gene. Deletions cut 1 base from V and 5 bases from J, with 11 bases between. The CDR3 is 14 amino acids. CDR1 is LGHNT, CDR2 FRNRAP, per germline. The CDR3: CASGLGLPGTEAFF. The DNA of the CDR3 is TGTGCTAGTGGTTTGGGGCTTCCCGGGACTGAAGCTTTCTTT.

The CDR3 DNA sequence: TGTGCCAGCAGAAGGGGGGGGGACGCCTCTGGAAACACCATATATTTT. Translating it yields CASRRGGDASGNTIYF. The J gene is TRBJ1-3, the V gene TRBV6-5; perhaps TRBD1 as D (6 bases). The germline V and J ends were trimmed by 6 bases and 0 bases, with 15 bases remaining between them. The CDR3 is made up of 16 amino acids. Germline lookup yields CDR1 MNHEY and CDR2 SVGAGI.

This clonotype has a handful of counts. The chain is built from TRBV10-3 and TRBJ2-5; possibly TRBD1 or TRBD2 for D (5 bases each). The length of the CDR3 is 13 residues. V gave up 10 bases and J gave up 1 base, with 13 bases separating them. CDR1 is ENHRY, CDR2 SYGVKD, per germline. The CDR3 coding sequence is TGTGCCACGGGGCAGCCCGGCCAAGAGACCCAGTACTTC. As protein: CATGQPGQETQYF.

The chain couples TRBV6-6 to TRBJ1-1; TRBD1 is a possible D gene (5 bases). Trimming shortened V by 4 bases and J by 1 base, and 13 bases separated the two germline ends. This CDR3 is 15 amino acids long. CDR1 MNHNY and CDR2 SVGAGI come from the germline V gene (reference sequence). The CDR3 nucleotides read TGTGCCAGCAGTTCCTCCAGGGCAAAGAACACTGAAGCTTTCTTT. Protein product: CASSSSRAKNTEAFF.

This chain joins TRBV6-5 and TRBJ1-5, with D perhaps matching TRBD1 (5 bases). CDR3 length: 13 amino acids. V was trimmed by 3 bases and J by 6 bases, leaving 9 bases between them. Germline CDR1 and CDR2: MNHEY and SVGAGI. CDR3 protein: CASSYAQGQPQHF. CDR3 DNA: TGTGCCAGCAGTTATGCGCAGGGTCAGCCCCAGCATTTT.

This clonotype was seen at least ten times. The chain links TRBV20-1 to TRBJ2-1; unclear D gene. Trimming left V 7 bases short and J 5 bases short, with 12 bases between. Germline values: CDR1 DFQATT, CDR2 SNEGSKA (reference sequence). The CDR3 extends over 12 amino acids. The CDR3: CSGVDLNNEQFF. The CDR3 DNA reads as TGCAGTGGGGTGGACCTAAACAATGAGCAGTTCTTC.